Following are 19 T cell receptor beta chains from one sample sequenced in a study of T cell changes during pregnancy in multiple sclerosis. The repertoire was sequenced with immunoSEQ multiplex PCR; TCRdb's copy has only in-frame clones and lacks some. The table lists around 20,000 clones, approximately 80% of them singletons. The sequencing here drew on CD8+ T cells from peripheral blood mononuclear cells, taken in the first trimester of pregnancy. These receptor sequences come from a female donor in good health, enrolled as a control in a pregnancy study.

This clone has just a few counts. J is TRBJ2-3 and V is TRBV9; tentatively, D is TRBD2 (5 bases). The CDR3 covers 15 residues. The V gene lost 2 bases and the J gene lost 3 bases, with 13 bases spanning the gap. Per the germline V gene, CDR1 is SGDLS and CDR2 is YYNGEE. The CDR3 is CASSVSVTFTDTQYF. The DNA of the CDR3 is TGTGCCAGCAGCGTTAGCGTCACCTTTACAGATACGCAGTATTTT.

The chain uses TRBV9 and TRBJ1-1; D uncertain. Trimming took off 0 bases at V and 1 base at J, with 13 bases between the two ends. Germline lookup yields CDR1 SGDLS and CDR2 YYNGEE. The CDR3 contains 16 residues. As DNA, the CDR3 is TGTGCCAGCAGCGTAGTCAGCGGTGGAGGGAACACTGAAGCTTTCTTT. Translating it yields CASSVVSGGGNTEAFF.

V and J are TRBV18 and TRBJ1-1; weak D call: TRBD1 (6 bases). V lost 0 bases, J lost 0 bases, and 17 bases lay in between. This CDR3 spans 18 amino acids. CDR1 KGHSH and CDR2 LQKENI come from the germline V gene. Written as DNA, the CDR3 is TGTGCCAGCTCACCACCACCCGGGACACGGTTGATGAACACTGAAGCTTTCTTT. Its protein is CASSPPPGTRLMNTEAFF. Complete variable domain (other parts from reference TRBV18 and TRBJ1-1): NAGVMQNPRHLVRRRGQEARLRCSPMKGHSHVYWYRQLPEEGLKFMVYLQKENIIDESGMPKERFSAEFPKEGPSILRIQQVVRGDSAAYFCASSPPPGTRLMNTEAFFGQGTRLTVV.

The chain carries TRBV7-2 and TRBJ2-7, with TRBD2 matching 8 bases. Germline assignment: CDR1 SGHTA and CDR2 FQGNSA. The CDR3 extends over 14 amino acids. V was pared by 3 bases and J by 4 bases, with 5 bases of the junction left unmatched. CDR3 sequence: CASSFQAGDYEQYF. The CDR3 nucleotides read TGTGCCAGCAGCTTTCAAGCGGGGGATTACGAGCAGTACTTC.

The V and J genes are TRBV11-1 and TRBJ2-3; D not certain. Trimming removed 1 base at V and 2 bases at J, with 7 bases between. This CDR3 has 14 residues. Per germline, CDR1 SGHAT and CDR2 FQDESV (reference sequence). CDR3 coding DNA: TGTGCCAGCAGCTTAGTTAGCTTCACAGATACGCAGTATTTT. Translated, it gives CASSLVSFTDTQYF.

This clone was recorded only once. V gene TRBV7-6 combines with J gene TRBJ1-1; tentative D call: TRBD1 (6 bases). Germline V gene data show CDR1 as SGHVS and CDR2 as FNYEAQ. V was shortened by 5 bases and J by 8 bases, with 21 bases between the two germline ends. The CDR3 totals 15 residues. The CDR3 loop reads CASSPRVGALAEAFF. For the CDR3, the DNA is TGTGCCAGCAGCCCGAGGGTGGGGGCGCTTGCCGAAGCTTTCTTT.

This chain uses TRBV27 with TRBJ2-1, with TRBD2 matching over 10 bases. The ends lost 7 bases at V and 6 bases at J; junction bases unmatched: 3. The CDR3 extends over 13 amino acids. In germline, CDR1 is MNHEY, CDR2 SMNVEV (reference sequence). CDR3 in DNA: TGTGCCAGCATCGCTAGCGGGAGCAATGAGCAGTTCTTC. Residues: CASIASGSNEQFF.

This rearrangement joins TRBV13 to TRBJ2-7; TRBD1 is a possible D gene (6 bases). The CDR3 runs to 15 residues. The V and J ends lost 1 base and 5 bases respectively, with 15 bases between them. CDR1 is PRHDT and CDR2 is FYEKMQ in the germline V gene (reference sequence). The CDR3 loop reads CASSLVSTGSHEQYF. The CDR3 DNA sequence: TGTGCCAGCAGCTTAGTATCCACAGGGTCTCACGAGCAGTACTTC. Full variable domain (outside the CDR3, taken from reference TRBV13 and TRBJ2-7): AAGVIQSPRHLIKEKRETATLKCYPIPRHDTVYWYQQGPGQDPQFLISFYEKMQSDKGSIPDRFSAQQFSDYHSELNMSSLELGDSALYFCASSLVSTGSHEQYFGPGTRLTVT.

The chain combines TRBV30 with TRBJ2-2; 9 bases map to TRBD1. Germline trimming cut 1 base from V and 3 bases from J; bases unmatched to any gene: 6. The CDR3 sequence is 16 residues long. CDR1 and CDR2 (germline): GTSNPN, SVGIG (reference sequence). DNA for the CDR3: TGTGCCTGGAGTGACCCCCGGACAGGGGACACCGGGGAGCTGTTTTTT. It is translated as CAWSDPRTGDTGELFF.

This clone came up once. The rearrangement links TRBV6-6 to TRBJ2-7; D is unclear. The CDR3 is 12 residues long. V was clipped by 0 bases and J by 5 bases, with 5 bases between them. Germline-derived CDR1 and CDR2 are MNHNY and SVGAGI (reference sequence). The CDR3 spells CASSYSSDEQYF. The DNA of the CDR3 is TGTGCCAGCAGTTACTCAAGCGACGAGCAGTACTTC.

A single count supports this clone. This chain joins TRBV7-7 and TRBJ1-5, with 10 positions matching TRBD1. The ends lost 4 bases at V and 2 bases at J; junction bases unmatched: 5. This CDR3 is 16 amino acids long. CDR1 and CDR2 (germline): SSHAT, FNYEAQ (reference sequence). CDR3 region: CASSYPTGGCNQPQHF. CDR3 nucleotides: TGTGCCAGCAGCTACCCGACAGGGGGCTGCAATCAGCCCCAGCATTTT.

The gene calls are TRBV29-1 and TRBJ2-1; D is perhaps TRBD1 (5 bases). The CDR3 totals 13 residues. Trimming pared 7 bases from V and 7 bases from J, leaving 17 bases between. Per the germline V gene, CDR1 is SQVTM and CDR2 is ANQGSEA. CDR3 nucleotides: TGCAGCGCTGTACGCCTTAAGGGGAATGAGCAGTTCTTC. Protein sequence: CSAVRLKGNEQFF.

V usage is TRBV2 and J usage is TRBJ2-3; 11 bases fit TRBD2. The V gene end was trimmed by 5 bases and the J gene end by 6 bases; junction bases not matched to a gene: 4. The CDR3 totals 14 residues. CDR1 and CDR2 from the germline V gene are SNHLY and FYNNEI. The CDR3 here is CASSLAGGGDTQYF. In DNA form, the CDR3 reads TGTGCCAGCAGTCTAGCGGGAGGAGGGGATACGCAGTATTTT.

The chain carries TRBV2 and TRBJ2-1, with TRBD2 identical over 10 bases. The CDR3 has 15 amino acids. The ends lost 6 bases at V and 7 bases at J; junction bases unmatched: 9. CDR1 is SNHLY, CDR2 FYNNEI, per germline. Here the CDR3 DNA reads TGTGCCAGCAGGCCAAGCGGGGGGGCCAGGAATGAGCAGTTCTTC. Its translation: CASRPSGGARNEQFF.

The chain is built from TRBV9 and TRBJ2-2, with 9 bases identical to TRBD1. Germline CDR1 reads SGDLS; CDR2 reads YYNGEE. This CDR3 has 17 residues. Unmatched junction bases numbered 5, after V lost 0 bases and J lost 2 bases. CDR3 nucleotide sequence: TGTGCCAGCAGCGTAGCGAGGACAGGGGAAAACACCGGGGAGCTGTTTTTT. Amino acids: CASSVARTGENTGELFF.

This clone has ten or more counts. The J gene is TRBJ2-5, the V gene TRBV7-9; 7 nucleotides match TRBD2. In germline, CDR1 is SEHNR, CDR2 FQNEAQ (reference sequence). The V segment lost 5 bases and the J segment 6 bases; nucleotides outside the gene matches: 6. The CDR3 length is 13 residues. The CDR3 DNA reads TGTGCCAGCAGCCCAGGACTAGAGCAGACCCAGTACTTC. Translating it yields CASSPGLEQTQYF.

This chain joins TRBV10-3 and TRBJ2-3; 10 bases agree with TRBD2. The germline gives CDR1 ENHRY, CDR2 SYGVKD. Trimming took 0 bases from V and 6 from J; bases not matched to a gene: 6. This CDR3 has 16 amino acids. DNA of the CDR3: TGTGCCATCAGTGAGTCGGCTAGCGGGAGTAGGGATACGCAGTATTTT. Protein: CAISESASGSRDTQYF.

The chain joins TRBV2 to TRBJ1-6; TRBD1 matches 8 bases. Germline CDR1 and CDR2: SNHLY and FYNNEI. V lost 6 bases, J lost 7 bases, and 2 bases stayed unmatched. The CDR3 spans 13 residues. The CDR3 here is CASRDRANSPLHF. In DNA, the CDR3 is TGTGCCAGCAGGGACAGGGCCAATTCACCCCTCCACTTT.

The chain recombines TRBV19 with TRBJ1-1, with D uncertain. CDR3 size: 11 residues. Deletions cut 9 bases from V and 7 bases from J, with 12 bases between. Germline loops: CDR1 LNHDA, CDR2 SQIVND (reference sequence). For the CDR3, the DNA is TGTGCCAGCATAACAGTTAATGAAGCTTTCTTT. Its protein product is CASITVNEAFF.